This T cell receptor (beta chain) derives from a study of cytomegalovirus exposure and HLA in healthy donors. In its sample, this clone was seen once. Primers for the PCR totalled 60 Vbeta and 13 Jbeta. TCRdb's table, derived via immunoSEQ multiplex PCR, lists solely in-frame clones and lacks some. The table has around 200,000 clones, about three quarters seen once. In germline, CDR1 is SNHLY, CDR2 FYNNEI. Trimming removed 4 bases from V and 14 bases from J; junction bases left unmatched: 13. The CDR3 is 14 residues long. Sequenced material: PBMCs. The V and J genes are TRBV2 and TRBJ2-1, with TRBD1 matching 8 bases. The TCR was taken from a woman aged 55 to 70 in good health and CMV-seropositive. In DNA form, the CDR3 reads TGTGCCAGCAGTGCGGCATTGACAGGGGACGCGGAGTTCTTC. Its translation: CASSAALTGDAEFF.